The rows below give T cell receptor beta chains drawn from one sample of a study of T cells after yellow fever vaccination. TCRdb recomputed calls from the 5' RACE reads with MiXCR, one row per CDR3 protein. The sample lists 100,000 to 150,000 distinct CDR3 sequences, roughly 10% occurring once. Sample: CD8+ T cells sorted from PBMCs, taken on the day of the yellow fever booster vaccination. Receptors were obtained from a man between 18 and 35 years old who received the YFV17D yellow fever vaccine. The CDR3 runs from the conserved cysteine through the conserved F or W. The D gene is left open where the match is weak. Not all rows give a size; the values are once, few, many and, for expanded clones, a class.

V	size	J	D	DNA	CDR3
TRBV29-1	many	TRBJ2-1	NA	TGCAGCGTTGAAGGGGGGGCCGAGTATGAGCAGTTCTTC	CSVEGGAEYEQFF
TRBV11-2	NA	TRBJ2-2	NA	TGTGCCAGCAAGAGGGGGAATGCCGGGGAGCTGTTTTTT	CASKRGNAGELFF
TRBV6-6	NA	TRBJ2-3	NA	TGTGCCAGCAAGGCCCGGGCGGTAGATACGCAGTATTTT	CASKARAVDTQYF
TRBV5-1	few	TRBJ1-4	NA	TGCGCCAGCAGCCCAGCAGGGGCAACTAATGAAAAACTGTTTTTT	CASSPAGATNEKLFF
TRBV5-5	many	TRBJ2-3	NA	TGTGCCAGCAGCTTTCTTTCCCGCGGAACAGATACGCAGTATTTT	CASSFLSRGTDTQYF
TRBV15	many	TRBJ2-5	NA	TGTGCCACCAGCAGAGCGTTTGACACGGCCAAAGAGACCCAGTACTTC	CATSRAFDTAKETQYF
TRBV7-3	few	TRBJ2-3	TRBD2	TGTGCCAGCAGCTTTCGTCCCGGGGGGGCGATAGATACGCAGTATTTT	CASSFRPGGAIDTQYF
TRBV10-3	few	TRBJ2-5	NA	TGTGCCATCAGTGAGTCGATTTACGGGGTCCAAGAGACCCAGTACTTC	CAISESIYGVQETQYF
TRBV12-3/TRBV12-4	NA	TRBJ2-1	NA	TGTGCCAGCAGCCCAACAGGGTACGGTGAGCAGTTCTTC	CASSPTGYGEQFF
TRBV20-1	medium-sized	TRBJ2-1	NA	TGCAGTGCTAGGATTGGGCCTCACGACAATGAGCAGTTCTTC	CSARIGPHDNEQFF
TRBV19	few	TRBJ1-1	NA	TGTGCCAGTGCAGAGGGCTCGAACACTGAAGCTTTCTTT	CASAEGSNTEAFF
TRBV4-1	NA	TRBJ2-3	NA	TGCGCCAGCAGCCAAGGAACGGCAGGACCACGGGGAACAGATACGCAGTATTTT	CASSQGTAGPRGTDTQYF
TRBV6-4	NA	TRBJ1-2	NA	TGTGCCACCCATACAGCAATCCATGGCTACACCTTC	CATHTAIHGYTF
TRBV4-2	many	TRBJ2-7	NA	TGTGCCAGCAGCCAAGACTATGTCCCCTACGAGCAGTACTTC	CASSQDYVPYEQYF
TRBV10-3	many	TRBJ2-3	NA	TGTGCCATCAGCGAAGATTCAGGTGTAGATACGCAGTATTTT	CAISEDSGVDTQYF
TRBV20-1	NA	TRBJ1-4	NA	TGCAGTGCTAGAGATGAGGGGGGGACTAATGAAAAACTGTTTTTT	CSARDEGGTNEKLFF
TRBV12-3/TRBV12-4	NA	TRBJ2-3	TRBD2	TGTGCCAGCAGTTTAATGGCGGGGGGGGATACGCAGTATTTT	CASSLMAGGDTQYF
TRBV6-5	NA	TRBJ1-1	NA	TGTGCCAGCAGTTACTCGAGAAGCGGGGTTGAAGCTTTCTTT	CASSYSRSGVEAFF
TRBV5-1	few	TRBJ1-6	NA	TGCGCCAGCAGCTTGGAGGGTAGCTCCTATAATTCACCCCTCCACTTT	CASSLEGSSYNSPLHF
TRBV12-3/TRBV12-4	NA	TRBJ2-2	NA	TGTGCCAGCAGTTTTTACGGACAGCCGACTCTCACCGGGGAGCTGTTTTTT	CASSFYGQPTLTGELFF
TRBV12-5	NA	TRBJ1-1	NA	TGTGCTAGCTCGCCGGTGGTCACTGAAGCTTTCTTT	CASSPVVTEAFF
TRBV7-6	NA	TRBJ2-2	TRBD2	TGTGCCAGCAGCTTAGCACCTAGCGGGGGAACTCGCACCGGGGAGCTGTTTTTT	CASSLAPSGGTRTGELFF
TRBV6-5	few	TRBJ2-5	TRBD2	TGTGCCAGCAGTTACTTGGCGGGGGGAGTCGGGAAGACCCAGTACTTC	CASSYLAGGVGKTQYF
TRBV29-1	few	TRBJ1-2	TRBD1	TGCAGCGTTGAAGATCGGCCCCTGACAGGGGCTGGCTACACCTTC	CSVEDRPLTGAGYTF
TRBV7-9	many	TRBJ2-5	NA	TGTGCCAGCAGAAAGAAAGAGACCCAGTACTTC	CASRKKETQYF
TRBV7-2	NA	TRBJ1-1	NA	TGTGCCAGCAGCTTCAATGCCCCTGAAGCTTTCTTT	CASSFNAPEAFF
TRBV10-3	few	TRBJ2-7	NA	TGTGCCATCAGTGATATTCTCGGGACACAGAGCTCCTACGAGCAGTACTTC	CAISDILGTQSSYEQYF
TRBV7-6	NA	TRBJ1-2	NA	TGTGCCAGCAGCCCCCGTCCAGGGCTACACGGCTACACCTTC	CASSPRPGLHGYTF
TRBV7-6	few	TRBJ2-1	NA	TGTGCCAGCAGCTTAGAAGGGGTCTCCTACAATGAGCAGTTCTTC	CASSLEGVSYNEQFF
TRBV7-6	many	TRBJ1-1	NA	TGTGCCAGCCGCGGGCCTACGAACACTGAAGCTTTCTTT	CASRGPTNTEAFF
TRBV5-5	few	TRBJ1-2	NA	TGTGCCAGCAGCTCCGGGGACAAACCTAACTATGGCTACACCTTC	CASSSGDKPNYGYTF
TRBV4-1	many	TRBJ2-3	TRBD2	TGCGCCAGCAGCCCTGTTGGGAGCGGGGAAGCAGATACGCAGTATTTT	CASSPVGSGEADTQYF
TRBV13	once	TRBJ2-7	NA	TGTGCCAGCGCTGGGGCAACCCTATCCTACGAGCAGTACTTC	CASAGATLSYEQYF
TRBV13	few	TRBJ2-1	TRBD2	TGTGCCAGCAGCTCACGACTAGCGGGCTCCTACAATGAGCAGTTCTTC	CASSSRLAGSYNEQFF
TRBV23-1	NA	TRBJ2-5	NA	TGCGCCAGCACTTCAGACCATCAAGAGACCCAGTACTTC	CASTSDHQETQYF
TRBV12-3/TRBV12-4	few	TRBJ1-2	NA	TGTGCCAGCAGTTTACAGGGAGGCGTAGGAGACGGCTACACCTTC	CASSLQGGVGDGYTF
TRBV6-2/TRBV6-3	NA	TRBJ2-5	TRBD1	TGTGCCAGCAGTTTCGACAGGGATGATAGAGAGACCCAGTACTTC	CASSFDRDDRETQYF
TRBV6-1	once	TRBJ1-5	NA	TGTGCCAGCACTGATCCCGGGACGGGGAATCAGCCCCAGCATTTT	CASTDPGTGNQPQHF
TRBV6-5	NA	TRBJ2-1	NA	TGTGCCAGCAGCCCTCGAACAGGATACCGCTCCTACAATGAGCAGTTCTTC	CASSPRTGYRSYNEQFF
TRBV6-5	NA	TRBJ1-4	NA	TGTGCCAGCAGTTACGGGACACTGGCCCAAGGCGGAAAACTGTTTTTT	CASSYGTLAQGGKLFF